This record looks at one T cell receptor beta chain sequence and its context. The data originate from a study of blood T cell repertoires in COVID-19. The wider study: The United States, Italy and Spain were the sources of the acute and convalescent COVID-19 samples. PBMCs, B-cell-depleted T cells, or T cells provided the cDNA or gDNA that made up the material.

Germline loops: CDR1 MRHNA, CDR2 SNTAGT. The CDR3 is 15 amino acids. The ends lost 3 bases at V and 2 bases at J; junction bases unmatched: 1. As processed by the authors: Amplified reference gene primers provided the basis for estimating nucleated cell counts. Here immunoSEQ multiplex PCR was the method, and the copy in TCRdb shows in-frame clones only, minus some. That table supplies the V and J calls and clone size; D and trimming were determined from the DNA. Of more than 150,000 clones detected, 85% to 90% appear once; the ten largest clones hold 0.62%. V and J are TRBV6-4 and TRBJ2-1; 10 bases align to TRBD2. The source material was peripheral blood. The receptor was isolated from a middle-aged man with acute or convalescent COVID-19. DNA for the CDR3: TGTGCCAGCAGTGAGAGCGGGGGGGCCTACAATGAGCAGTTCTTC. It is translated as CASSESGGAYNEQFF.